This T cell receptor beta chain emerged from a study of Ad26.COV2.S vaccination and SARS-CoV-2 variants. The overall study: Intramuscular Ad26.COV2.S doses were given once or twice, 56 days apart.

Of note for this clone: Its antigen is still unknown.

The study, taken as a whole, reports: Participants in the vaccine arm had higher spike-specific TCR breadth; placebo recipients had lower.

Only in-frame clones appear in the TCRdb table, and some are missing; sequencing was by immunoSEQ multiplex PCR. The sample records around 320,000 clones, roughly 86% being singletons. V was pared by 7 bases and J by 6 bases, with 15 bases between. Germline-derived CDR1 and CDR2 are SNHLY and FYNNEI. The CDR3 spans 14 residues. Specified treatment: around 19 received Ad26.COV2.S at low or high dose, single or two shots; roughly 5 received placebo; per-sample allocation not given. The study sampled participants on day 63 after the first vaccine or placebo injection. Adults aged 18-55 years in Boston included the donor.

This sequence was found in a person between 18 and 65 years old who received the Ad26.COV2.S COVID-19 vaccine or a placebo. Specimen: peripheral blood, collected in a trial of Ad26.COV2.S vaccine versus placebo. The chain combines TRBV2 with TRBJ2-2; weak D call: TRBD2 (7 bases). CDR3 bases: TGTGCCAGCACCCGGGGGGCAGGGTCCGGGGAGCTGTTTTTT. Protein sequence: CASTRGAGSGELFF.